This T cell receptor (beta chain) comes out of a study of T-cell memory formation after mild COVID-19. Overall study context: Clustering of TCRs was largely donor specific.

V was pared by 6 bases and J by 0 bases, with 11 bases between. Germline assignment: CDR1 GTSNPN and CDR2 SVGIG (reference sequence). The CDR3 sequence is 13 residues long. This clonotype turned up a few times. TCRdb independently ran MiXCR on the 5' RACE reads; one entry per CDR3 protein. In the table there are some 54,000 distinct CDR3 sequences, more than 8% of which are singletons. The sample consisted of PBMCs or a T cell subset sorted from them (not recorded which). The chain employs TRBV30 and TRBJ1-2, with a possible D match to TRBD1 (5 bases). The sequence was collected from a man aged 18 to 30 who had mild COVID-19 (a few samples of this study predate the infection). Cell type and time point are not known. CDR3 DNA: TGTGCCTGTTGGACACCTTCTAACTATGGCTACACCTTC. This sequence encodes CACWTPSNYGYTF. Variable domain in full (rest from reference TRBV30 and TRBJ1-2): SQTIHQWPATLVQPVGSPLSLECTVEGTSNPNLYWYRQAAGRGLQLLFYSVGIGQISSEVPQNLSASRPQDRQFILSSKKLLLSDSGFYLCACWTPSNYGYTFGSGTRLTVV.